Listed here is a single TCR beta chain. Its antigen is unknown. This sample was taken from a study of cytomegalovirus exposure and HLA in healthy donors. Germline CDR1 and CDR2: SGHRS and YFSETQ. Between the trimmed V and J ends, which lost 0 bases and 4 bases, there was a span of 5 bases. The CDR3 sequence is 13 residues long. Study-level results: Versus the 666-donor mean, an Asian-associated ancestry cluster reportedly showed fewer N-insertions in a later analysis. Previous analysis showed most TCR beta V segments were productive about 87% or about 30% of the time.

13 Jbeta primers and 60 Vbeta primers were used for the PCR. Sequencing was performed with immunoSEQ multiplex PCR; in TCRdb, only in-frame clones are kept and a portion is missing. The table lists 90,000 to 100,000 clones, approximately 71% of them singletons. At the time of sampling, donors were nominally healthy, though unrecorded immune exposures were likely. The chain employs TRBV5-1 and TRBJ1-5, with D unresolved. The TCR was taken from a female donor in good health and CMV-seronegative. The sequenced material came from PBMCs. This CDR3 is CASSLGRNQPQHF. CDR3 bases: TGCGCCAGCAGCTTGGGGAGGAATCAGCCCCAGCATTTT.